These 11 T cell receptor beta chains were sequenced from one sample in a study of OX40 agonist ivuxolimab in advanced cancers. Measured with immunoSEQ multiplex PCR; TCRdb has only the in-frame clones, and not every one. This table has 60,000 to 70,000 clones, around 83% appearing once. The sequenced sample was CD4+ or CD8+ T cells sorted from blood, obtained in a trial of the OX40 agonist ivuxolimab. The receptors derive from an adult with an advanced solid tumor such as melanoma, head and neck, liver or kidney cancer.

The chain recombines TRBV6-5 with TRBJ1-2; tentative D call: TRBD1 (5 bases). This CDR3 is 14 amino acids long. V was trimmed by 6 bases and J by 3 bases, leaving 14 bases between them. Germline V CDR1 and CDR2: MNHEY, SVGAGI. In DNA, the CDR3 is TGTGCCAGCAGCTCCCCGGCGGGGCACTATGGCTACACCTTC. Its protein is CASSSPAGHYGYTF.

This chain joins TRBV19 and TRBJ2-5; 7 bases map to TRBD1. The CDR3 is made up of 15 amino acids. The V gene end was trimmed by 1 base and the J gene end by 3 bases; junction bases not matched to a gene: 5. Germline V CDR1 and CDR2: LNHDA, SQIVND (reference sequence). CDR3: CASSIGGTDKETQYF. In DNA form, the CDR3 reads TGTGCCAGTAGTATAGGGGGGACAGATAAAGAGACCCAGTACTTC.

J is TRBJ1-1 and V is TRBV27, with 9 bases that match TRBD1. CDR3 size: 15 residues. V shed 4 bases, J shed 5 bases, and the junction held 8 bases outside the gene matches. Germline CDR1 and CDR2: MNHEY and SMNVEV (reference sequence). In nucleotides, the CDR3 is TGTGCCAGCAGTTATTTTGACAGGGGGAGTACTGAAGCTTTCTTT. Protein: CASSYFDRGSTEAFF.

This chain connects TRBV30 to TRBJ1-3; D unclear. CDR1 GTSNPN and CDR2 SVGIG come from the germline V gene (reference sequence). Trimming took 5 bases from V and 2 from J, leaving 13 bases between them. The CDR3 consists of 14 residues. The CDR3 reads CAWAVWGAGNTIYF. The CDR3 DNA sequence: TGTGCCTGGGCAGTTTGGGGTGCTGGAAACACCATATATTTT.

The genes are TRBV7-2 and TRBJ2-4; no definite D call. Germline CDR1 SGHTA, CDR2 FQGNSA. The CDR3 length is 14 residues. V lost 2 bases, J lost 3 bases, and 8 bases lay in between. The CDR3 sequence: CASSLRLDKNIQYF. CDR3 nucleotide sequence: TGTGCCAGCAGCTTAAGATTGGACAAAAACATTCAGTACTTC. Complete variable domain (other parts from reference TRBV7-2 and TRBJ2-4): GAGVSQSPSNKVTEKGKDVELRCDPISGHTALYWYRQSLGQGLEFLIYFQGNSAPDKSGLPSDRFSAERTGGSVSTLTIQRTQQEDSAVYLCASSLRLDKNIQYFGAGTRLSVL.

V usage is TRBV2 and J usage is TRBJ2-5; 9 bases are a match to TRBD2. Germline CDR1 reads SNHLY; CDR2 reads FYNNEI. CDR3 length equals 15 residues. The trim removed 3 bases at V and 5 bases at J, leaving 7 bases unmatched. For the CDR3, the DNA is TGTGCCAGCAGTGAGGCGGGAGGGAGTTGGGAGACCCAGTACTTC. Translation gives CASSEAGGSWETQYF.

The chain uses TRBV2 and TRBJ2-1; 10 bases agree with TRBD1. Trimming took 6 bases from V and 15 from J; bases not matched to a gene: 5. Germline loops: CDR1 SNHLY, CDR2 FYNNEI. The CDR3 sequence is 11 residues long. The CDR3 nucleotides are TGTGCCAGCAGCCAGACAGGGGGCTCGTTCTTC. Its translation is CASSQTGGSFF.

This clone was found a few times. This sample also contains other DNA sequences that code for the same CDR3. The V gene is TRBV6-1, the J gene TRBJ1-5, with 10 nucleotides matching TRBD1. In germline, CDR1 is MNHNS, CDR2 SASEGT. The CDR3 has 14 residues. Trimming at V came to 6 bases and at J to 2 bases, leaving 1 base not matched to a gene. The CDR3 DNA follows: TGTGCCAGCAGGGGGACAGGGGGCAATCAGCCCCAGCATTTT. This codes for CASRGTGGNQPQHF.

The V gene is TRBV10-1, the J gene TRBJ2-5; D might be TRBD1 (5 bases). The CDR3 covers 14 residues. The germline V gene encodes CDR1 WNHNN and CDR2 SYGVQD (reference sequence). Trimming cost V 6 bases and J 1 base, with 12 bases left between them. The CDR3 region is CASSRTRIQETQYF. The CDR3 DNA is TGCGCCAGCAGCCGGACACGGATCCAAGAGACCCAGTACTTC.

As DNA, the CDR3 is TGTGCCAGCAGCGGACAGGGGATTCACTATGGCTACACCTTC. Translated: CASSGQGIHYGYTF. The chain uses TRBV6-1 and TRBJ1-2, with TRBD1 matching 9 bases. Germline CDR1 MNHNS, CDR2 SASEGT. The CDR3 runs to 14 residues. Trimming cost V 6 bases and J 3 bases; bases outside gene matches: 5.

This clone occurred once. The chain is built from TRBV5-1 and TRBJ2-5; D perhaps matches TRBD1 (6 bases). CDR1 and CDR2 from the germline V gene are SGHRS and YFSETQ. There are 15 residues in the CDR3. V lost 0 bases to trimming and J lost 4 bases, with 13 bases between them. The CDR3 DNA is TGCGCCAGCAGCTTGGCCCAGGGGCTGGGAGAGACCCAGTACTTC. This codes for CASSLAQGLGETQYF. The whole variable domain, remainder taken from reference TRBV5-1 and TRBJ2-5, is KAGVTQTPRYLIKTRGQQVTLSCSPISGHRSVSWYQQTPGQGLQFLFEYFSETQRNKGNFPGRFSGRQFSNSRSEMNVSTLELGDSALYLCASSLAQGLGETQYFGPGTRLLVL.